Listed here are 13 T cell receptor beta chains from one sample, sequenced in a study of CD8+ T cells in alopecia areata (dated by TCRdb to the late 2010s). In the paper's terms, the time point label means: around 28 days on oral tofacitinib. In light of the paper, this sample's treatment or condition label describes: oral pan-JAK inhibitor, 5-10 mg twice daily. Library creation used the immunoSEQ multiplex PCR assay. RNA was extracted from all samples and reverse transcribed into cDNA as template for TCR sequencing. The table comes from immuneACCESS by way of TCRdb, which keeps in-frame sequences with V and J called. Part of the clones is missing from these tables; in studies checked, under half for an unresolved V gene and the rest for unknown reasons. In this sample the table shows 100,000 to 150,000 clones, 61% of which occur a single time. Of the sample, more than 5.5% falls within the top ten clones.

The source material was CD4+ T cells sorted from blood, sampled at week 4, from a patient treated with tofacitinib. The source of these receptors is a human donor with alopecia areata.

V and J are TRBV7-9 and TRBJ1-1; TRBD1 matches at 7 bases. Germline CDR1 reads SEHNR; CDR2 reads FQNEAQ (reference sequence). CDR3 length: 13 residues. Trimming cost V 5 bases and J 6 bases; bases outside gene matches: 6. In nucleotides, the CDR3 is TGTGCCAGCAGCGTCAGGGGGGAGCCTGAAGCTTTCTTT. It codes for CASSVRGEPEAFF.

The chain carries TRBV10-3 and TRBJ2-2; D gene unclear. The CDR3 consists of 14 residues. The V end was cut by 8 bases, the J end by 2 bases, with 12 bases between. Germline CDR1 reads ENHRY; CDR2 reads SYGVKD. The CDR3 sequence is CAIGQDGNTGELFF. The CDR3 coding sequence is TGTGCCATCGGCCAGGACGGAAACACCGGGGAGCTGTTTTTT.

The chain joins TRBV27 to TRBJ1-2, with 9 bases that match TRBD1. Germline values: CDR1 MNHEY, CDR2 SMNVEV (reference sequence). J was trimmed by 8 bases and V by 6 bases; bases with no gene match: 7. The CDR3 has 13 amino acids. Written as DNA, the CDR3 is TGTGCCAGCAGACTACAGGGGGCGGGAGGCTACACCTTC. It yields the protein CASRLQGAGGYTF.

The chain employs TRBV4-1 and TRBJ2-3; no clear D. V dropped 4 bases and J dropped 4 bases, with 9 bases sitting between them. Germline CDR1 and CDR2: MGHRA and YSYEKL. This CDR3 is built from 13 residues. CDR3 in amino acids: CASSRSEADTQYF. DNA of the CDR3: TGCGCCAGCAGCCGGAGCGAGGCAGATACGCAGTATTTT.

This clone was counted a few times. The gene calls are TRBV5-1 and TRBJ2-1; 10 nucleotides agree with TRBD2. The CDR3 length is 19 residues. Germline V CDR1 and CDR2: SGHRS, YFSETQ. V trimming: 1 base; J trimming: 7 bases; junction bases outside the gene matches: 17. CDR3 sequence reads: CASSLYRSRSLAGVNEQFF. The CDR3 nucleotides are TGCGCCAGCAGCTTGTATCGGTCGAGGAGTCTAGCGGGAGTGAATGAGCAGTTCTTC.

The chain links TRBV29-1 to TRBJ2-1, with D uncertain. The V gene lost 4 bases and the J gene lost 6 bases, with 16 bases spanning the gap. Per the germline V gene, CDR1 is SQVTM and CDR2 is ANQGSEA. The CDR3 totals 14 residues. CDR3 loop: CSVVPSSVANEQFF. As DNA, the CDR3 is TGCAGCGTTGTGCCCTCGAGTGTAGCCAATGAGCAGTTCTTC.

The chain employs TRBV14 and TRBJ2-1; 8 positions agree with TRBD1. With V trimmed by 3 bases and J by 2 bases, 6 bases remained unmatched. Per the germline V gene, CDR1 is SGHDN and CDR2 is FVKESK. The CDR3 extends over 16 amino acids. This chain's CDR3 is CASSQMDRAAYNEQFF. The DNA of the CDR3 is TGTGCCAGCAGCCAGATGGACAGGGCCGCCTACAATGAGCAGTTCTTC.

This chain uses TRBV7-9 with TRBJ2-5; D uncertain. Per germline, CDR1 SEHNR and CDR2 FQNEAQ (reference sequence). CDR3 length: 15 amino acids. The germline V and J ends were trimmed by 6 bases and 5 bases, with 19 bases remaining between them. The CDR3 nucleotides read TGTGCCAGCAGGAATTTCAGGATGGTGATGGAGACCCAGTACTTC. Translated: CASRNFRMVMETQYF. The full variable domain, with the rest looked up from reference TRBV7-9 and TRBJ2-5, is DTGVSQNPRHKITKRGQNVTFRCDPISEHNRLYWYRQTLGQGPEFLTYFQNEAQLEKSRLLSDRFSAERPKGSFSTLEIQRTEQGDSAMYLCASRNFRMVMETQYFGPGTRLLVL.

There are a few counts of this clone. The genes are TRBV4-1 and TRBJ1-2; D might be TRBD1 (5 bases). This CDR3 is 14 amino acids long. The germline V and J ends were trimmed by 0 bases and 8 bases, with 13 bases remaining between them. CDR1 and CDR2 (germline): MGHRA, YSYEKL. CDR3 residues: CASSQEEGTVGYTF. As DNA, the CDR3 is TGCGCCAGCAGCCAAGAAGAGGGGACTGTGGGCTACACCTTC.

A few counts support this clone. Other DNA sequences in the same sample also yield this CDR3. The chain combines TRBV29-1 with TRBJ1-1, with 7 bases lining up with TRBD1. The CDR3 has 14 amino acids. The V gene end was trimmed by 5 bases and the J gene end by 1 base; junction bases not matched to a gene: 7. Germline V gives CDR1 SQVTM, CDR2 ANQGSEA. This CDR3 reads CSVTRDSSNTEAFF. CDR3 in DNA: TGCAGCGTTACTCGGGACAGCTCGAACACTGAAGCTTTCTTT.

This sequence joins TRBV7-2 and TRBJ2-7; 8 nucleotides agree with TRBD2. Looked up from germline, CDR1 is SGHTA and CDR2 is FQGNSA. Trimming cost V 1 base and J 2 bases; bases outside gene matches: 7. This CDR3 is 16 amino acids long. As DNA, the CDR3 is TGTGCCAGCAGCTTAGGGGCGCGGGAGGCGACCTACGAGCAGTACTTC. This codes for CASSLGAREATYEQYF.

The chain couples TRBV2 to TRBJ2-7; 9 nucleotides align to TRBD1. Germline assignment: CDR1 SNHLY and CDR2 FYNNEI. V lost 7 bases, J lost 2 bases, and 9 bases stayed unmatched. The CDR3 is made up of 15 amino acids. CDR3 DNA sequence: TGTGCCAGCATTCGAGCCGGGACAGGGCCCTACGAGCAGTACTTC. Translating it yields CASIRAGTGPYEQYF.

The rearrangement uses TRBV28 and TRBJ1-6, with D unclear. V shed 5 bases and J shed 6 bases, with 17 bases lying between them. In germline, CDR1 is MDHEN, CDR2 SYDVKM. The CDR3 is made up of 16 amino acids. CDR3 in amino acids: CASSQTTGVSNSPLHF. In DNA, the CDR3 is TGTGCCAGCAGTCAAACTACCGGGGTCAGTAATTCACCCCTCCACTTT.